This TCR beta chain was found in a study of cytomegalovirus exposure and HLA in healthy donors. Study-wide results and limits: Some TCR beta chains (164 of them) were listed as cytomegalovirus-associated. It was reported in a later analysis that an Asian-associated ancestry cluster showed fewer N-insertions than the 666-donor mean.

With regard to this clone: Antigen specificity is unknown. This sample includes further DNA sequences coding for the same CDR3.

After removal of 4 bases from V and 5 bases from J, the junction contained 1 base not matched to a gene. Germline V gene sequence: CDR1 SQVTM, CDR2 ANQGSEA. CDR3 length: 11 residues. 60 Vbeta and 13 Jbeta primers were used in PCR. Clones were read by immunoSEQ multiplex PCR, and TCRdb kept only the in-frame ones, dropping some. The table shows some 200,000 clones, with about 9.4% occurring only once. This rearrangement joins TRBV29-1 to TRBJ1-2; 7 bases match TRBD1. The sequenced sample was PBMCs. The receptor was derived from a woman aged 25 to 39 in good health and CMV-seropositive. The DNA of the CDR3 is TGCAGCGTTGGACAGGGATATGGCTACACCTTC. Its protein is CSVGQGYGYTF.